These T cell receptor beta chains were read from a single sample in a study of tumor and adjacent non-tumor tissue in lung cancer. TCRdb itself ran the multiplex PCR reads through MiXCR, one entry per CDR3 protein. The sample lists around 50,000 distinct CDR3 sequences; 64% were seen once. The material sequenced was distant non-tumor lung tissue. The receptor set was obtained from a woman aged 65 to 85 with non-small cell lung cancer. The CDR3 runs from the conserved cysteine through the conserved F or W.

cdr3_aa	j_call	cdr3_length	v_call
CASTRGDGRSNQETQYF	TRBJ2-5	17	TRBV7-9
CASSFRLDRLSYEQYF	TRBJ2-7	16	TRBV28
CASSLDPGSTIEQYF	TRBJ2-7	15	TRBV12-3/TRBV12-4
CASSLQNGGSREQFF	TRBJ2-1	15	TRBV7-6
CASSSGTGGADMRYF	TRBJ2-3	15	TRBV6-6
CACNRGFGNEQFF	TRBJ2-1	13	TRBV30
CASTPLSDVGQHF	TRBJ1-5	13	TRBV6-2/TRBV6-3
CSIKPTGDDYGYTF	TRBJ1-2	14	TRBV29-1
CSVEDLADGTFF	TRBJ1-1	12	TRBV29-1
CDNSLRGNEQFF	TRBJ2-1	12	TRBV5-6
CASSRAAGGHGNIQYF	TRBJ2-4	16	TRBV7-9
CASSSEPSGSRTDTQYF	TRBJ2-3	17	TRBV5-5
CSVEPSFTNNEQFF	TRBJ2-1	14	TRBV29-1
CAWGPGSGANVLTF	TRBJ2-6	14	TRBV30
CASSPTGAIDQPQHF	TRBJ1-5	15	TRBV28
CVSSNGQDYEQYF	TRBJ2-7	13	TRBV6-2/TRBV6-3